The clone carrying this T cell receptor beta chain occurred once. CD8+ and CD4+ T cells taken from blood had their TCR beta sequenced. The patients who served as multiple sclerosis controls were treatment-naive and had stable or active relapsing-remitting disease that fulfilled the revised McDonald criteria. The source of the sample is a study of CD8 T cells in Susac syndrome. This CDR3 region has 13 residues. The trim removed 6 bases at V and 6 bases at J, leaving 5 bases unmatched. Germline CDR1 and CDR2: MNHEY and SVGEGT. RNA, at about 0.45 to 1 ug, was reverse transcribed with random hexamers. TCRdb independently ran MiXCR on the immunoSEQ multiplex PCR reads; one entry per CDR3 protein. Among fewer than 350,000 distinct CDR3 sequences, about 88% were seen once, and the ten largest hold around 0.2%.

The TCR originated in a human donor with multiple sclerosis. The chain recombines TRBV6-2 or TRBV6-3 with TRBJ2-1; 7 bases are a match to TRBD2. The sample comprised CD8+ T cells from PBMCs. CDR3 sequence reads: CASRLGGGNEQFF. DNA for the CDR3: TGTGCCAGCAGATTGGGCGGGGGCAATGAGCAGTTCTTC.